This T cell receptor (beta chain) was sequenced during a study of cytomegalovirus exposure and HLA in healthy donors. Study outcomes and limitations: Researchers reported in a later analysis that a missense DCLRE1C variant was tied to TCR beta V- and J-gene trimming. Upon later analysis, TCR association rates were observed to vary by HLA locus, being highest for DRB1 and lowest for HLA-C. Using the classifier, cytomegalovirus status was reportedly diagnosed with high specificity and sensitivity.

V lost 2 bases and J lost 0; bases outside the gene matches: 0. From germline, CDR1 is LGHNA and CDR2 YNFKEQ. The CDR3 covers 15 residues. The PCR contained 60 Vbeta and 13 Jbeta primers. Sequenced by immunoSEQ multiplex PCR; TCRdb stores in-frame clones only, minus some. Among approximately 85,000 clones listed, 65% to 80% were seen once. A remark on this clone: The antigen is undetermined.

The source of this sequence is a woman aged 40 to 50 in good health and CMV-seropositive. The sample taken for sequencing was PBMCs. V usage is TRBV4-2 and J usage is TRBJ2-1; 8 positions match TRBD1. This chain's CDR3 is CASSQTGGSYNEQFF. The DNA of the CDR3 is TGTGCCAGCAGCCAAACAGGGGGCTCCTACAATGAGCAGTTCTTC.